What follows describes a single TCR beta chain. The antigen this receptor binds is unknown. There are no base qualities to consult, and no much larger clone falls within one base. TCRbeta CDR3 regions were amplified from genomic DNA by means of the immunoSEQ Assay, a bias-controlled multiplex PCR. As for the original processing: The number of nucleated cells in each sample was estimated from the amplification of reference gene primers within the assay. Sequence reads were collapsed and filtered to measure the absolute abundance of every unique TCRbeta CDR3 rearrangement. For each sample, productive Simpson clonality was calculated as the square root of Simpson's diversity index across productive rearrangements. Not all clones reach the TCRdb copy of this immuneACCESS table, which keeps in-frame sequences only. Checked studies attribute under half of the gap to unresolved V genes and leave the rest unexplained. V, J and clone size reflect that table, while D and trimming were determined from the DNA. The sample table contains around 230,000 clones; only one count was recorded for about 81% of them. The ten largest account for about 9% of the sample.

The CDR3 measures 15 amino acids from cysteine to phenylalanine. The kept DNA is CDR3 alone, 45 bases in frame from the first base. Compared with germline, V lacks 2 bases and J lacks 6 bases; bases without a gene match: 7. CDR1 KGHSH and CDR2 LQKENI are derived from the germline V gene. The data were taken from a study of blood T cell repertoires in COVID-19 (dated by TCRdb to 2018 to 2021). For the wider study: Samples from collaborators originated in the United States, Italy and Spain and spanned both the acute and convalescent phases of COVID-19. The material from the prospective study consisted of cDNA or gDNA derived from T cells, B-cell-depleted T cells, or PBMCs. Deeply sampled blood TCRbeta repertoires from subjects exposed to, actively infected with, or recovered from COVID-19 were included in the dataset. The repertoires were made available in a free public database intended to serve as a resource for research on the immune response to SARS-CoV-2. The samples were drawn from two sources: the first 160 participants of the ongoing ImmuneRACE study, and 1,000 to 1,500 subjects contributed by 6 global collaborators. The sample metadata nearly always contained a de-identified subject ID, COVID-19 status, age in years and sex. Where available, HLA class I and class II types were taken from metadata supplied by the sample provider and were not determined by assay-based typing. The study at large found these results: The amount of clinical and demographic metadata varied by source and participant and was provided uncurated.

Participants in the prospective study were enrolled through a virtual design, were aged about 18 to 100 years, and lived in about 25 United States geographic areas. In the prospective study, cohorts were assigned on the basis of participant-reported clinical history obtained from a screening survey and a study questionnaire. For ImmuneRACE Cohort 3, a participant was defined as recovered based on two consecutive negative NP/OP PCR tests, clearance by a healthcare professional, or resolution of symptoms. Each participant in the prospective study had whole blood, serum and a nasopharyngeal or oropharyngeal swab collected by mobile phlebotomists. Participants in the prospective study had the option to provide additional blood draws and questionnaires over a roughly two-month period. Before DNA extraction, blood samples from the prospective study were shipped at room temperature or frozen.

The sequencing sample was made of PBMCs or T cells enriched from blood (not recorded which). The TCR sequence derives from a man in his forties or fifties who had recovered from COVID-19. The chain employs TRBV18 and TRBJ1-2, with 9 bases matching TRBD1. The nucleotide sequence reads TGTGCCAGCTCACCATGGGGCCGGACAGGGGATGGCTACACCTTC. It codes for CASSPWGRTGDGYTF.